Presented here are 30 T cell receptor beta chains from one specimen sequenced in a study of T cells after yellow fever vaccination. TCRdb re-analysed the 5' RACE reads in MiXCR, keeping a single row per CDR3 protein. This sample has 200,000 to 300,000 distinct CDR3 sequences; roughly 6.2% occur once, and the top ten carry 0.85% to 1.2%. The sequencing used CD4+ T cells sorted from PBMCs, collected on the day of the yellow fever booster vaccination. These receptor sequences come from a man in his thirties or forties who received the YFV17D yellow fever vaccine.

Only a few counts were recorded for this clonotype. In nucleotides, the CDR3 is TGTGCCAGCAGCTTAGGGCAACCCACCGGGGAGCTGTTTTTT. This translates into CASSLGQPTGELFF. The V call is TRBV7-2, the J call TRBJ2-2; unclear D gene. This CDR3 spans 14 amino acids. Per the germline V gene, CDR1 is SGHTA and CDR2 is FQGNSA. V lost 1 base and J lost 4, with 7 bases in between.

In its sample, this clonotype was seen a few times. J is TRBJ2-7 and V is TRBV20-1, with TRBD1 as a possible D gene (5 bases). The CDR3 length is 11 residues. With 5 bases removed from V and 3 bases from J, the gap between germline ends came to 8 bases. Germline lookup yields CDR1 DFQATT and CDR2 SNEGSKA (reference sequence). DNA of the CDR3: TGCAGTGCTGGACAAATCTACGAGCAGTACTTC. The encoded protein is CSAGQIYEQYF.

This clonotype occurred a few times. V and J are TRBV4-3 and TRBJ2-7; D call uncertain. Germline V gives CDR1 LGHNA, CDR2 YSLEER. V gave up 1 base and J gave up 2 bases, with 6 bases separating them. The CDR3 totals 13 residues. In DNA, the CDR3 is TGCGCCAGCAGCCAAGCCCGGACCTACGAGCAGTACTTC. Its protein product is CASSQARTYEQYF.

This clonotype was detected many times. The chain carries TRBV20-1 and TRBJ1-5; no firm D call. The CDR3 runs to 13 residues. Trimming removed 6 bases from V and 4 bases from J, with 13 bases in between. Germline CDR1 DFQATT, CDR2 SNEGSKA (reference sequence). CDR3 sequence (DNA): TGCAGTGCCCCGGGGTCTGGGAATCAGCCCCAGCATTTT. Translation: CSAPGSGNQPQHF.

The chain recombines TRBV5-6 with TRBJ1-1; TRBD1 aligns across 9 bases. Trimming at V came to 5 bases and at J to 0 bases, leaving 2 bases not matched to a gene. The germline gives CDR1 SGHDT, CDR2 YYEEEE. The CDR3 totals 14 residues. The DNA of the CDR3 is TGTGCCAGCAGGGACAGGGGTTTGAACACTGAAGCTTTCTTT. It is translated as CASRDRGLNTEAFF.

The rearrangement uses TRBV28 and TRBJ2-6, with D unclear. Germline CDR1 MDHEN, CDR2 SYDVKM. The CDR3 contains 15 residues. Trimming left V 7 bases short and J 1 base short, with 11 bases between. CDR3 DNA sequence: TGTGCCAGCACCTCCGGCAGTTCTGGGGCCAACGTCCTGACTTTC. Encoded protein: CASTSGSSGANVLTF.

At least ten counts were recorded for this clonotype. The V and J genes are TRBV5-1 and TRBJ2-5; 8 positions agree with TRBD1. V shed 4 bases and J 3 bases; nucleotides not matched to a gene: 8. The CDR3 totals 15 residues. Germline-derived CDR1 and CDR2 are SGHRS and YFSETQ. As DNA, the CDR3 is TGCGCCAGCAGCACATCGAGGGGACAGGAAGAGACCCAGTACTTC. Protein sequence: CASSTSRGQEETQYF.

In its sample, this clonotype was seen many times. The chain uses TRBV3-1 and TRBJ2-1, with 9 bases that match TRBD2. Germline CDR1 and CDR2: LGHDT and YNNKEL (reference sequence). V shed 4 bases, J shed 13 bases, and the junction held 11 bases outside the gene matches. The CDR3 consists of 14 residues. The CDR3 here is CASSLPTSGPFQFF. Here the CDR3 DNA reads TGTGCCAGCAGCCTCCCGACTAGCGGACCCTTCCAGTTCTTC.

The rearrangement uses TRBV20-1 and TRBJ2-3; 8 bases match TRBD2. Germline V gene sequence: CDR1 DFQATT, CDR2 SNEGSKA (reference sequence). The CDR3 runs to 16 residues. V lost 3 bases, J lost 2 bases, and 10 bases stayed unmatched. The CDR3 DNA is TGCAGTGCTAGGCCCCCCGTAGCGGGGTCCACAGATACGCAGTATTTT. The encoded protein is CSARPPVAGSTDTQYF.

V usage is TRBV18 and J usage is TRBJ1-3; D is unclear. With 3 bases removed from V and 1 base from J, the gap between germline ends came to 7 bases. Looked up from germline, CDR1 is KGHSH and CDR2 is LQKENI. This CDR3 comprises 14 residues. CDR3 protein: CASSPERSGNTIYF. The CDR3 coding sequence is TGTGCCAGCTCACCGGAACGGTCTGGAAACACCATATATTTT.

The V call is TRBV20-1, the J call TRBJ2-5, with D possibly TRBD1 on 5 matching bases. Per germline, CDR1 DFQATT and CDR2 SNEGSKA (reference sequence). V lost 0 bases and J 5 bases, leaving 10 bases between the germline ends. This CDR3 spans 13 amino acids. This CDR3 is CSARDQGVETQYF. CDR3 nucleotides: TGCAGTGCTAGAGATCAAGGGGTGGAGACCCAGTACTTC.

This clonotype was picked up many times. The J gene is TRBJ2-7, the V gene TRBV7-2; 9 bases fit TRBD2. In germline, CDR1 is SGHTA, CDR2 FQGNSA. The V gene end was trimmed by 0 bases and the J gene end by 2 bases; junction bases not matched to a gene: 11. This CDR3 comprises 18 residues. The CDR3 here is CASSLAGMGSGGTYEQYF. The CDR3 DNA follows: TGTGCCAGCAGCTTAGCGGGGATGGGTAGCGGGGGCACCTACGAGCAGTACTTC.

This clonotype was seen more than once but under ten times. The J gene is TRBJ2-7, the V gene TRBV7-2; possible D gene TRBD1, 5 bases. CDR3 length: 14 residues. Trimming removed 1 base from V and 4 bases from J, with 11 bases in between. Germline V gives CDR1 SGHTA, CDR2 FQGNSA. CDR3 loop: CASSLGGLAYEQYF. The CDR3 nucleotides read TGTGCCAGCAGCTTAGGGGGCTTGGCGTACGAGCAGTACTTC.

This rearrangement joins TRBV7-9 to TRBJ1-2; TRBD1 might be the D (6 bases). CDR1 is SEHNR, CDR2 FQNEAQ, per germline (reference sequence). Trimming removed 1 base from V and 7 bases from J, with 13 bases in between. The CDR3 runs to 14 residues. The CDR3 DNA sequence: TGTGCCAGCAGCTTAGAGGCAGGGGCGAGTGGCTACACCTTC. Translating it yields CASSLEAGASGYTF.

The CDR3 nucleotides read TGCGCCAGCAGTGAGTCGCTGGGAGATACGCAGTATTTT. Protein product: CASSESLGDTQYF. The gene calls are TRBV10-1 and TRBJ2-3, with D hard to call. The CDR3 is made up of 13 amino acids. CDR1 and CDR2 from the germline V gene are WNHNN and SYGVQD (reference sequence). V dropped 0 bases and J dropped 5 bases, with 6 bases sitting between them.

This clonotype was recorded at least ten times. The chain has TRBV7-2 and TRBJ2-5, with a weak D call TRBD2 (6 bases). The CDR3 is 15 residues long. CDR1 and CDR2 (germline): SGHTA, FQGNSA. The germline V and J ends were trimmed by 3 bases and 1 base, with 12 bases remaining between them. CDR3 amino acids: CASSFYTAGQETQYF. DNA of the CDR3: TGTGCCAGCAGCTTTTATACAGCGGGCCAAGAGACCCAGTACTTC.

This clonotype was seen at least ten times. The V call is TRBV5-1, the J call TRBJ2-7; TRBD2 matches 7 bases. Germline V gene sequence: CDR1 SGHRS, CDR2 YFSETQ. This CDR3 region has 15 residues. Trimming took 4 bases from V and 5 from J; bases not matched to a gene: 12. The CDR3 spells CASSRSGGEPHEQYF. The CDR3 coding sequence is TGCGCCAGCAGCCGTTCGGGAGGAGAGCCCCACGAGCAGTACTTC. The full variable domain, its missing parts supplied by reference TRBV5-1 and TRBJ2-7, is KAGVTQTPRYLIKTRGQQVTLSCSPISGHRSVSWYQQTPGQGLQFLFEYFSETQRNKGNFPGRFSGRQFSNSRSEMNVSTLELGDSALYLCASSRSGGEPHEQYFGPGTRLTVT.

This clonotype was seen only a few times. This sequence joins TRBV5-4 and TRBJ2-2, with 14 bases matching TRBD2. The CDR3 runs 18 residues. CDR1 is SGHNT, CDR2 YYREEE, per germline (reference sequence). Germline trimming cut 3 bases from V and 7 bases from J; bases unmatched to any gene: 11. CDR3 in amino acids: CASSSDPGTSGSDGELFF. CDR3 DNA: TGTGCCAGCAGCTCGGATCCCGGGACTAGCGGGAGTGACGGGGAGCTGTTTTTT.

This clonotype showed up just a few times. Here the CDR3 reads CSASGSGRFYEQYF. DNA for the CDR3: TGCAGTGCAAGCGGTTCCGGCAGATTCTACGAGCAGTACTTC. The chain uses TRBV20-1 and TRBJ2-7; D is possibly TRBD2 (5 bases). Deletions cut 6 bases from V and 3 bases from J, with 18 bases between. Germline CDR1 DFQATT, CDR2 SNEGSKA (reference sequence). This CDR3 has 14 residues.

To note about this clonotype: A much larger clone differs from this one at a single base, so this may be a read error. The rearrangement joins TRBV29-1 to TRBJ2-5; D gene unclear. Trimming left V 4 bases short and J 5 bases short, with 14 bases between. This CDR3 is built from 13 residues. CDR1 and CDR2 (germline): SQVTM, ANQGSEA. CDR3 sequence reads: CSVAPSQAETQYF. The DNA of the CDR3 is TGCAGCGTTGCCCCGAGCCAGGCGGAGACCCAGTACTTC.

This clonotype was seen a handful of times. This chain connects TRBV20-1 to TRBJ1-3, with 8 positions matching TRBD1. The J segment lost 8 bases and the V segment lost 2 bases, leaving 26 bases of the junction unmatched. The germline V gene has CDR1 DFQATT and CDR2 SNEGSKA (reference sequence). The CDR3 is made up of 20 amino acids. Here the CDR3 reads CSARPRGPDRPTPNLYTIYF. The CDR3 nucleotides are TGCAGTGCTAGACCCAGGGGGCCGGACAGGCCAACCCCAAACCTGTACACCATATATTTT.

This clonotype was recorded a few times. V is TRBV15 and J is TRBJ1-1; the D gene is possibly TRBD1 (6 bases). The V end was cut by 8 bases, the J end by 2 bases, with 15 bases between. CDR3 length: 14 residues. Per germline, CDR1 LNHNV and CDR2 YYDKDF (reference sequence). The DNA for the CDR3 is TGTGCCACCGGAAGGGGGTCTCTTAACACTGAAGCTTTCTTT. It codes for CATGRGSLNTEAFF.

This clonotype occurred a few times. The CDR3 sequence is CAANLAGGTDTQYF. The CDR3 DNA reads as TGCGCCGCCAACCTAGCGGGGGGCACAGATACGCAGTATTTT. The chain employs TRBV10-2 and TRBJ2-3; 10 bases map to TRBD2. The CDR3 consists of 14 residues. Per germline, CDR1 WSHSY and CDR2 SAAADI. Trimming took 11 bases from V and 1 from J; bases not matched to a gene: 6.

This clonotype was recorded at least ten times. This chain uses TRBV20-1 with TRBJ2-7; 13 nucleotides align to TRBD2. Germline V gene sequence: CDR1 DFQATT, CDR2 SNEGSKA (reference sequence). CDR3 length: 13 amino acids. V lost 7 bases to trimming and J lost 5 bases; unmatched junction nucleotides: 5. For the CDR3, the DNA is TGCAGTGTCGGACTAGCGGGAGAAGACGAGCAGTACTTC. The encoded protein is CSVGLAGEDEQYF.

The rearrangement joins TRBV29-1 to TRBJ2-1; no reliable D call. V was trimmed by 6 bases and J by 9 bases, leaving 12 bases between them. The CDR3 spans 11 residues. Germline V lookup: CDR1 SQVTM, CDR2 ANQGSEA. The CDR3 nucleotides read TGCAGCGTAGCACACATGCGTGAGCAGTTCTTC. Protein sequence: CSVAHMREQFF.

The DNA of the CDR3 is TGCAGTGCTAGCCTACTACGGGGCGGGAGCAGTGAGCAGTTCTTC. Translating it yields CSASLLRGGSSEQFF. V gene TRBV20-1 combines with J gene TRBJ2-1, with 7 nucleotides matching TRBD2. Germline V gene lookup returns CDR1 DFQATT and CDR2 SNEGSKA (reference sequence). Trimming cost V 3 bases and J 9 bases; bases outside gene matches: 14. The CDR3 consists of 15 residues.

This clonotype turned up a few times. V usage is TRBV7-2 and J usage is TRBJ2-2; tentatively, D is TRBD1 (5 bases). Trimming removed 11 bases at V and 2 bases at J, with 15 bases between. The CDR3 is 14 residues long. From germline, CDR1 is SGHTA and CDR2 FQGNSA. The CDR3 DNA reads TGTGCCTCCCTGGCACAGGCTAACACCGGGGAGCTGTTTTTT. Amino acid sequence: CASLAQANTGELFF.

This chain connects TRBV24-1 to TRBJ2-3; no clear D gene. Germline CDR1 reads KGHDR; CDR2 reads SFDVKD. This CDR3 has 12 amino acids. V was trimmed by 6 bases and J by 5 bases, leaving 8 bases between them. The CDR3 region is CATSSPGDTQYF. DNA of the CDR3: TGTGCCACCAGTAGTCCGGGAGATACGCAGTATTTT.

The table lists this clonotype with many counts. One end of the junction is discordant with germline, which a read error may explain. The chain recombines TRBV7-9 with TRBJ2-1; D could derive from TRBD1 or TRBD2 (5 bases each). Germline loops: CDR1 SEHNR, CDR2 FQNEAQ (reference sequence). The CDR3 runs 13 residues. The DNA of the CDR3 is TGTGCCAGCAGCTACTACGAGGGGACGGGATCCGATTTC. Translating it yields CASSYYEGTGSDF.

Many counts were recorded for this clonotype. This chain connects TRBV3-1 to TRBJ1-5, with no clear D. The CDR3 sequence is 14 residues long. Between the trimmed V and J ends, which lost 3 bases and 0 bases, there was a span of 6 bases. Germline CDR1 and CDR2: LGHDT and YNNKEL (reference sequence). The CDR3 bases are TGTGCCAGCAGCCAGGGAGATAGCAATCAGCCCCAGCATTTT. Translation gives CASSQGDSNQPQHF.